This TCR beta chain was profiled in a study of blood T cells in healthy people across ages. Russia was home to the donors, healthy Caucasian individuals aged roughly 6 to 100. The length of the CDR3 is 16 residues. Trimming removed 0 bases from V and 4 bases from J; junction bases left unmatched: 6. Per germline, CDR1 ENHRY and CDR2 SYGVKD. This clonotype was detected many times. A second PCR, run for roughly 7 to 12 cycles, used a sample-barcoded 5' primer plus a J-beta primer mix. Each CDR3 protein gets one entry after TCRdb re-called the 5' RACE reads with MiXCR. The table includes some 1.6 million distinct CDR3 sequences, 30% to 35% detected once.

This receptor was taken from a woman aged 30 to 39 in good health. The gene calls are TRBV10-3 and TRBJ2-5; 9 bases agree with TRBD2. The sequenced sample was blood. Here the CDR3 reads CAISESATRGGETQYF. Here the CDR3 DNA reads TGTGCCATCAGTGAGTCCGCTACGCGGGGGGGAGAGACCCAGTACTTC.